Below, 21 T cell receptor beta chains from the same sample are listed, as sequenced in a study of read filtering for tumor transcriptome and immune sequencing. From 400 to 450 ng of RNA, a library with molecular barcoded alpha/delta and beta/gamma adaptors was made. TCRdb fed the reads into MiXCR, producing one record per CDR3 protein. The table has over 35,000 distinct CDR3 sequences, roughly 13% seen once. The sequenced sample consisted of a population of CD138-negative cells sorted from bone marrow. The receptors come from a donor aged 40 or over with multiple myeloma.

This clonotype has ten or more counts. The V and J genes are TRBV7-9 and TRBJ2-1; D is unclear. This CDR3 spans 13 amino acids. CDR1 is SEHNR and CDR2 is FQNEAQ in the germline V gene (reference sequence). V was cut by 3 bases and J by 5 bases, with 8 bases left in between. The CDR3 spells CASSFSLNNEQFF. CDR3 in DNA: TGTGCCAGCAGCTTTTCCCTCAACAATGAGCAGTTCTTC.

As regards this clonotype: The CDR3 carries no conserved terminal phenylalanine or tryptophan, so it likely arises from a read error. The chain is built from TRBV4-1 and TRBJ2-3; 7 bases are shared with TRBD2. The CDR3 spans 18 residues. V dropped 4 bases and J dropped 3; count of bases not matched to a gene: 16. CDR1 is MGHRA, CDR2 YSYEKL, per germline. CDR3 bases: TGCGCCAGCAGCCTACTCCTGGGGGAGGGACCCCTTACAGATACGCAGTATTTA. Its translation is CASSLLLGEGPLTDTQYL.

The sample holds many counts of this clonotype. The genes are TRBV24-1 and TRBJ1-6, with 9 positions matching TRBD1. The CDR3 runs to 16 residues. In germline, CDR1 is KGHDR, CDR2 SFDVKD. With V trimmed by 4 bases and J by 7 bases, 7 bases remained unmatched. The CDR3 loop reads CATSDPGQGTNSPLHF. CDR3 nucleotides: TGTGCCACCAGTGACCCTGGACAGGGGACGAATTCACCCCTCCACTTT.

The sample holds many counts of this clonotype. J is TRBJ2-1 and V is TRBV20-1, with 7 bases aligning to TRBD2. Germline lookup yields CDR1 DFQATT and CDR2 SNEGSKA (reference sequence). Trimming at V came to 3 bases and at J to 5 bases, leaving 10 bases not matched to a gene. The CDR3 runs to 15 residues. As DNA, the CDR3 is TGCAGTGCTAGGGGCCCTAGCGGAGTTAACAATGAGCAGTTCTTC. It is translated as CSARGPSGVNNEQFF.

The rearrangement uses TRBV4-1 and TRBJ1-1; D may be TRBD1 (6 bases). This CDR3 contains 15 residues. Germline V lookup: CDR1 MGHRA, CDR2 YSYEKL. V shed 10 bases and J shed 0 bases, with 18 bases lying between them. The chain's CDR3 is CATGPPDRLNTEAFF. DNA of the CDR3: TGCGCCACCGGACCCCCGGACAGATTGAACACTGAAGCTTTCTTT.

This clonotype has at least ten counts. The chain recombines TRBV7-2 with TRBJ2-7; 9 bases map to TRBD1. Trimming cost V 0 bases and J 4 bases; bases outside gene matches: 1. Germline CDR1 SGHTA, CDR2 FQGNSA. CDR3 length equals 14 residues. The DNA for the CDR3 is TGTGCCAGCAGCTTAGCCGGACAGGGGTACGAGCAGTACTTC. Encoded protein: CASSLAGQGYEQYF.

This clonotype turned up a few times. V usage is TRBV2 and J usage is TRBJ2-7, with 7 bases matching TRBD2. With 3 bases clipped from V and 0 bases from J, the junction kept 8 bases outside the gene matches. There are 16 residues in the CDR3. Germline lookup yields CDR1 SNHLY and CDR2 FYNNEI. The CDR3 bases are TGTGCCAGCAGTGACCCCGGGAGGTACAACTCCTACGAGCAGTACTTC. It specifies CASSDPGRYNSYEQYF.

Worth noting for this clonotype: A much bigger clone sits one base away, suggesting this may be a read error. The gene calls are TRBV20-1 and TRBJ2-7; D might be TRBD2 (6 bases). The CDR3 runs 13 residues. Germline V CDR1 and CDR2: DFQATT, SNEGSKA (reference sequence). The CDR3 protein is CSIELATSCEQYF. The DNA for the CDR3 is TGCAGCATAGAGCTAGCGACCTCCTGCGAGCAGTACTTC.

Many counts were recorded for this clonotype. This chain joins TRBV7-6 and TRBJ2-5; D tentatively fits TRBD1 or TRBD2 (5 bases each). The length of the CDR3 is 15 residues. V lost 1 base and J lost 2, with 11 bases in between. Germline-derived CDR1 and CDR2 are SGHVS and FNYEAQ. CDR3 in DNA: TGTGCCAGCAGCTTAGATGAGGGGTTTCAAGAGACCCAGTACTTC. Translation gives CASSLDEGFQETQYF.

This clonotype was counted at least ten times. The chain recombines TRBV14 with TRBJ2-7, with D possibly matching TRBD1 (6 bases). The ends were cut back, 1 base at V and 3 bases at J, with 16 bases in the middle. The CDR3 covers 16 residues. The V gene's germline CDR1 is SGHDN and CDR2 FVKESK. This chain's CDR3 is CASSQGTMDRFYEQYF. Written as DNA, the CDR3 is TGTGCCAGCAGCCAAGGTACTATGGACAGATTCTACGAGCAGTACTTC.

This clonotype was detected ten times or more. The chain has TRBV29-1 and TRBJ1-5; D remains unclear. CDR1 and CDR2 from the germline V gene are SQVTM and ANQGSEA. V was shortened by 5 bases and J by 2 bases, with 10 bases between the two germline ends. The CDR3 length is 13 residues. The chain's CDR3 is CSVPEPGNQPQHF. The CDR3 nucleotides read TGCAGCGTTCCGGAGCCGGGCAATCAGCCCCAGCATTTT.

This clonotype was recorded at least ten times. The rearrangement joins TRBV20-1 to TRBJ1-5, with 7 bases that match TRBD1. Germline CDR1 reads DFQATT; CDR2 reads SNEGSKA (reference sequence). This CDR3 has 14 residues. V lost 2 bases to trimming and J lost 8 bases; unmatched junction nucleotides: 9. The CDR3 coding sequence is TGCAGTGCTAGAAAGGAGACAGGGCTGGAGCCCCAGCATTTT. It is translated as CSARKETGLEPQHF.

This clonotype came up many times. The V call is TRBV7-9, the J call TRBJ2-7; TRBD2 matches 8 bases. The CDR3 runs 13 residues. With 7 bases clipped from V and 6 bases from J, the junction kept 8 bases outside the gene matches. Germline CDR1 SEHNR, CDR2 FQNEAQ (reference sequence). The CDR3 loop reads CASTGTSFSEQYF. The CDR3 DNA sequence: TGTGCCAGCACCGGGACTAGTTTTTCCGAGCAGTACTTC.

This clonotype was counted at least ten times. The J gene is TRBJ2-6, the V gene TRBV10-3; 7 bases match TRBD1. The V gene end was trimmed by 6 bases and the J gene end by 1 base; junction bases not matched to a gene: 6. Germline-derived CDR1 and CDR2 are ENHRY and SYGVKD. The CDR3 spans 16 residues. The CDR3 region has the DNA TGTGCCATCAGACCCGGGACAGCGTCTGGGGCCAACGTCCTGACTTTC. It encodes CAIRPGTASGANVLTF.

This clonotype was seen repeatedly, ten times or more. The conserved phenylalanine or tryptophan normally closing the CDR3 is absent here, so this likely arose from a read error. No DNA is shown, since the ends of the CDR3 on it are uncertain; the CDR3 is the one TCRdb lists. The chain links TRBV20-1 to TRBJ1-1. The CDR3 length equals 11 residues, ends included. Per the germline V gene, CDR1 is DFQATT and CDR2 is SNEGSKA (reference sequence). Here the CDR3 reads CSAMARGLSVA.

This clonotype was counted at least ten times. J is TRBJ2-2 and V is TRBV20-1; TRBD1 is a possible D gene (6 bases). The V end was cut by 5 bases, the J end by 4 bases, with 8 bases between. This CDR3 has 12 amino acids. Germline values: CDR1 DFQATT, CDR2 SNEGSKA (reference sequence). CDR3 nucleotide sequence: TGCAGTGCTCCAGGGGCCACCGGGGAGCTGTTTTTT. This gives the protein CSAPGATGELFF.

This clonotype occurred many times. This CDR3 is CASSHMSDSYNSPLHF. Here the CDR3 DNA reads TGTGCCAGCTCACACATGAGTGACTCCTATAATTCACCCCTCCACTTT. V usage is TRBV18 and J usage is TRBJ1-6; D not resolved. CDR3 length: 16 residues. Germline V gene lookup returns CDR1 KGHSH and CDR2 LQKENI. Trimming left V 4 bases short and J 0 bases short, with 10 bases between.

At least ten counts were recorded for this clonotype. CDR3 bases: TGTGCCAGCAGTTTAACTTCCCCAGCCAGGGGGTGCGGCCAGCAGTACTTC. Protein: CASSLTSPARGCGQQYF. The J gene is TRBJ2-7, the V gene TRBV28; TRBD1 agrees at 7 bases. This CDR3 has 17 residues. The germline CDR1 and CDR2 sequences are MDHEN and SYDVKM. J gave up 8 bases and V 2 bases, and 18 bases lay outside the gene matches.

This clonotype was counted many times. J is TRBJ2-7 and V is TRBV5-6; D unclear. The V end lost 3 bases, the J end lost 0 bases, and 1 base lay between the germline ends. Germline V gene lookup returns CDR1 SGHDT and CDR2 YYEEEE. The CDR3 has 11 residues. The CDR3 protein is CASSYSYEQYF. The CDR3 bases are TGTGCCAGCAGCTACTCCTACGAGCAGTACTTC.

The table lists this clonotype with many counts. This chain joins TRBV7-3 and TRBJ1-1; a possible D gene is TRBD1 (6 bases). The CDR3 is 16 amino acids. Germline V CDR1 and CDR2: SGHTA, FQGTGA. Trimming stripped 5 bases from V and 1 base from J, with 17 bases between. CDR3 protein: CASSLLGIGGNTEAFF. CDR3 DNA sequence: TGTGCCAGCAGCCTCCTGGGGATAGGGGGGAACACTGAAGCTTTCTTT.

At least ten counts were recorded for this clonotype. V gene TRBV10-3 combines with J gene TRBJ1-1; D is perhaps TRBD1 (5 bases). Germline-derived CDR1 and CDR2 are ENHRY and SYGVKD. With 6 bases removed from V and 5 bases from J, the gap between germline ends came to 10 bases. The CDR3 contains 12 residues. Here the CDR3 DNA reads TGTGCCATCAGGGGGACGGAAACTGAAGCTTTCTTT. Encoded protein: CAIRGTETEAFF.